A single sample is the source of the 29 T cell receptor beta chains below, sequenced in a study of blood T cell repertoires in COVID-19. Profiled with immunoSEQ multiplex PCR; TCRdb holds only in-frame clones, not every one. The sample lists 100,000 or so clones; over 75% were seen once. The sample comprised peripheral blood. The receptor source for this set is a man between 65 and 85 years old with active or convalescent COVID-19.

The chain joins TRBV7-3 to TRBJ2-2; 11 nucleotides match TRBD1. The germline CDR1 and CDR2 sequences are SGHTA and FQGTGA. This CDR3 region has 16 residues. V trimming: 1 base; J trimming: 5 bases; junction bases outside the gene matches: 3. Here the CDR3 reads CASSLMGQGVTGELFF. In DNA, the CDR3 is TGTGCCAGCAGCTTAATGGGACAGGGGGTGACCGGGGAGCTGTTTTTT.

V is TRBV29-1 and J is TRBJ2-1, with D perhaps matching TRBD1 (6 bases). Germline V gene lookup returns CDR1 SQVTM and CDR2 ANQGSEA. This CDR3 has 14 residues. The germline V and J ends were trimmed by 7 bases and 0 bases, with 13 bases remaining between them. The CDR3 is CSAVRDNSYNEQFF. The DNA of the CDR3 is TGCAGCGCCGTCCGGGACAACTCCTACAATGAGCAGTTCTTC.

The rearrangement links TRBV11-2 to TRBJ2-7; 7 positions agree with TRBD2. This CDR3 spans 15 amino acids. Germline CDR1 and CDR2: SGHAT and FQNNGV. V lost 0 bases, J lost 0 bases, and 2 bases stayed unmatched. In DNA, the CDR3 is TGTGCCAGCAGCTTAGACGGGGGGTACTCCTACGAGCAGTACTTC. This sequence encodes CASSLDGGYSYEQYF.

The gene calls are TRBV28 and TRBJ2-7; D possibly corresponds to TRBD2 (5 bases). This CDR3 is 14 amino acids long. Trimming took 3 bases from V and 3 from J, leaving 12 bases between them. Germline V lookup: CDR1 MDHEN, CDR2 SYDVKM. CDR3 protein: CASSFRTVLYEQYF. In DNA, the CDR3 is TGTGCCAGCAGTTTCCGGACTGTCCTCTACGAGCAGTACTTC.

The CDR3 sequence: CASSLILGVGYTF. DNA of the CDR3: TGTGCCAGCAGCTTAATTTTAGGGGTCGGCTACACCTTC. The rearrangement joins TRBV11-2 to TRBJ1-2, with D tentatively TRBD1 (5 bases). Germline CDR1 and CDR2: SGHAT and FQNNGV. The length of the CDR3 is 13 residues. V lost 2 bases and J 8 bases, leaving 12 bases between the germline ends.

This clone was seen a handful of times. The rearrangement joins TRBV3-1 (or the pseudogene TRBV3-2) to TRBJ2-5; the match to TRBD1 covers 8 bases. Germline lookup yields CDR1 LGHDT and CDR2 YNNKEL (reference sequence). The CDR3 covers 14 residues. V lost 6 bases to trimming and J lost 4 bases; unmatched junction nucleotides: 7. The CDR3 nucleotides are TGTGCCAGCAGATATACAGGGGGTCGAGAGACCCAGTACTTC. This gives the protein CASRYTGGRETQYF.

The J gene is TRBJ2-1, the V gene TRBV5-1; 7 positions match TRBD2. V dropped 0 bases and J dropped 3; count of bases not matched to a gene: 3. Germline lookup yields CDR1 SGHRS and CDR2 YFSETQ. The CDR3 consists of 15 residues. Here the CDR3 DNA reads TGCGCCAGCAGCTTGGGACTAGCAGACTACAATGAGCAGTTCTTC. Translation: CASSLGLADYNEQFF.

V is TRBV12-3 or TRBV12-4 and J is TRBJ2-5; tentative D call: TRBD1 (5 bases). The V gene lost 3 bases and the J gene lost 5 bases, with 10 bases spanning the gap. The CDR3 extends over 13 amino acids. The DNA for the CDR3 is TGTGCCAGCAGTTTTAAAGGGGTGGAGACCCAGTACTTC. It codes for CASSFKGVETQYF.

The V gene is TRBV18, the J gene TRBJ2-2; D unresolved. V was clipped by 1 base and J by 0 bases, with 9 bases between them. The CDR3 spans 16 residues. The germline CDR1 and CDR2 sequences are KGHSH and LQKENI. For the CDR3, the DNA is TGTGCCAGCTCACCACGGGCGTCGGCGAACACCGGGGAGCTGTTTTTT. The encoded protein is CASSPRASANTGELFF.

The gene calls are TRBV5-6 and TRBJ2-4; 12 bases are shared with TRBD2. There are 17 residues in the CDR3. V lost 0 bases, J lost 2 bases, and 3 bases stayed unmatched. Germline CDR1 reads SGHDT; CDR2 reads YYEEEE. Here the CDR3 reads CASSLARTSGTKNIQYF. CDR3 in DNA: TGTGCCAGCAGCTTGGCCCGGACTAGCGGGACCAAAAACATTCAGTACTTC.

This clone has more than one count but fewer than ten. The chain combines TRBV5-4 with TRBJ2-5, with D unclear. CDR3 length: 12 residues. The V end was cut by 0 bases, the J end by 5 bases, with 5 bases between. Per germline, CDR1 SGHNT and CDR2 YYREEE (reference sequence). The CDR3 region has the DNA TGTGCCAGCAGCTTGGATCAGGAGACCCAGTACTTC. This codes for CASSLDQETQYF.

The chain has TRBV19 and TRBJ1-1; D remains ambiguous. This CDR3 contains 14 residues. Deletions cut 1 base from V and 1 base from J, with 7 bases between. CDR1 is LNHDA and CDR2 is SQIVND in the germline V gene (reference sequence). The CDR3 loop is CASSIAGGNTEAFF. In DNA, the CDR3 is TGTGCCAGTAGTATAGCAGGAGGGAACACTGAAGCTTTCTTT.

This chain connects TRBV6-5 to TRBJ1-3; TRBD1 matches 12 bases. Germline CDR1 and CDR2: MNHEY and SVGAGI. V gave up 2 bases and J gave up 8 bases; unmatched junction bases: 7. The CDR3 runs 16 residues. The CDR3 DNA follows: TGTGCCAGCAGTTACAAAGGGACAGGGGGCTCGGACACCATATATTTT. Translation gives CASSYKGTGGSDTIYF.

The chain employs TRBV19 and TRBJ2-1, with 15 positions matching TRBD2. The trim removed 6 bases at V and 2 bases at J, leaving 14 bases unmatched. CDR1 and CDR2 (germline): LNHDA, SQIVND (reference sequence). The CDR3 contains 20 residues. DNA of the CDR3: TGTGCCAGTAGGCGACACCAAGGGACTAGCGGGGGGCATCCCTACAATGAGCAGTTCTTC. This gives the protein CASRRHQGTSGGHPYNEQFF.

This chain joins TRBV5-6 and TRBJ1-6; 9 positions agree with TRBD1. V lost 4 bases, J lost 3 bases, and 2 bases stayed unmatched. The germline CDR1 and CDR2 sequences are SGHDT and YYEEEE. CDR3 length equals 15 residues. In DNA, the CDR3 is TGTGCCAGCAGCGCGACAGGGGGCTATAATTCACCCCTCCACTTT. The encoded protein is CASSATGGYNSPLHF. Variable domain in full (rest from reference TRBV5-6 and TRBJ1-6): DAGVTQSPTHLIKTRGQQVTLRCSPKSGHDTVSWYQQALGQGPQFIFQYYEEEERQRGNFPDRFSGHQFPNYSSELNVNALLLGDSALYLCASSATGGYNSPLHFGNGTRLTVT.

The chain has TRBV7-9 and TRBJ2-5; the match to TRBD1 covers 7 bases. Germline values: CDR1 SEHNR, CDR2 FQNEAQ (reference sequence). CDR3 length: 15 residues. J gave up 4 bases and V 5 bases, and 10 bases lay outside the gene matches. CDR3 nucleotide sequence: TGTGCCAGCAGCAAGACGACAGGGCCCGGAGAGACCCAGTACTTC. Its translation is CASSKTTGPGETQYF.

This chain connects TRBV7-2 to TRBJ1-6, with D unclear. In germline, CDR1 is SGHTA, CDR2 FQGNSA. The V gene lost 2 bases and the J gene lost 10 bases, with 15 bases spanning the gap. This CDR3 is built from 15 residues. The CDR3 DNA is TGTGCCAGCAGCTTAAAGATGCGGAGCGGGTCACCCCTCCACTTT. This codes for CASSLKMRSGSPLHF.

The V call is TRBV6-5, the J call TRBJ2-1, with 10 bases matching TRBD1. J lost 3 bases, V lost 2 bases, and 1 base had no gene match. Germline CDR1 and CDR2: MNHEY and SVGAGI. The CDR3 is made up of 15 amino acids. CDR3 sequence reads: CASSYRDRGYNEQFF. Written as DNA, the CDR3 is TGTGCCAGCAGTTACCGGGACAGGGGCTACAATGAGCAGTTCTTC.

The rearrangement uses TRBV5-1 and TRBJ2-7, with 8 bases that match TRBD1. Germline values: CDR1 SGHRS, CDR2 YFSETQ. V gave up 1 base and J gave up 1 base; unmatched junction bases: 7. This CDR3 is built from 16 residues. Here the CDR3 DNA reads TGCGCCAGCAGCTTGCGTGTAACAGGGGGATCCTACGAGCAGTACTTC. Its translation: CASSLRVTGGSYEQYF.

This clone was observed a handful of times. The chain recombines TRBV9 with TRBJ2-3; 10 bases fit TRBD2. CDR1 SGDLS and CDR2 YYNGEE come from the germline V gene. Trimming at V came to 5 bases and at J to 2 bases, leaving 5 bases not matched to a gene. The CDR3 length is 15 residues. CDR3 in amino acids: CASSTTSGDTDTQYF. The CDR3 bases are TGTGCCAGCAGTACCACTAGCGGGGACACAGATACGCAGTATTTT.

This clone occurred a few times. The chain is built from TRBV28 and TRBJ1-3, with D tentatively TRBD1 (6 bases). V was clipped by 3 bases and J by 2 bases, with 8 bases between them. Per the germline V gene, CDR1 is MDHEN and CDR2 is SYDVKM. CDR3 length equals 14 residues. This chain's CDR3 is CASSLGGPGNTIYF. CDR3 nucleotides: TGTGCCAGCAGTTTGGGGGGGCCTGGAAACACCATATATTTT.

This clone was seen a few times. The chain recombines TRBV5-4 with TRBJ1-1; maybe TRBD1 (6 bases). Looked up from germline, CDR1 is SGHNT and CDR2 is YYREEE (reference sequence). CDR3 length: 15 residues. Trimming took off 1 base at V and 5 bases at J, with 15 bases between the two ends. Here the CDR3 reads CASSLKQGLATEAFF. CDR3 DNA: TGTGCCAGCAGCTTGAAGCAGGGGCTGGCGACTGAAGCTTTCTTT.

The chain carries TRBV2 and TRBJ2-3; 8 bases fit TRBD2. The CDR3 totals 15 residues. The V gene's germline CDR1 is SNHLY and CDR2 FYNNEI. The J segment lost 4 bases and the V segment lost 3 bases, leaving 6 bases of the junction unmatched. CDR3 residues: CASSDSGARSDTQYF. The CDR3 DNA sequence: TGTGCCAGCAGTGATAGCGGGGCGAGGTCAGATACGCAGTATTTT.

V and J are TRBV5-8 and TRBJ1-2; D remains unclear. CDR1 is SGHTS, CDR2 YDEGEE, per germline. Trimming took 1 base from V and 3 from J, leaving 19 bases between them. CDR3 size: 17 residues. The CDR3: CASSLFSGVVVDYGYTF. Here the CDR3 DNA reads TGTGCCAGCAGCTTGTTTTCCGGGGTGGTCGTCGACTATGGCTACACCTTC.

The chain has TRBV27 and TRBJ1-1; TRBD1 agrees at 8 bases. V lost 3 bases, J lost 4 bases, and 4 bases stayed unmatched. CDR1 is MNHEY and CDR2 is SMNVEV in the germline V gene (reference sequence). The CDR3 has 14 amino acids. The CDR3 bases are TGTGCCAGCAGTTTGACAGGGGTGGGCACTGAAGCTTTCTTT. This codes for CASSLTGVGTEAFF.

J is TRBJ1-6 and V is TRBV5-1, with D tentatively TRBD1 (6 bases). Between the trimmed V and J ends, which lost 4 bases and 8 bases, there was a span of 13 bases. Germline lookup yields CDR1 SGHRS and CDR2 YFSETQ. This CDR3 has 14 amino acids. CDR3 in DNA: TGCGCCAGCAGCCCCAAGGGGGACGATTCACCCCTCCACTTT. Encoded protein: CASSPKGDDSPLHF.

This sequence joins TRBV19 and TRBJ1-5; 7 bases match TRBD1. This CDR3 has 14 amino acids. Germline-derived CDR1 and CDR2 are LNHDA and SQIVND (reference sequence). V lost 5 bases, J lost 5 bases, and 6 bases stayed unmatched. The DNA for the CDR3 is TGTGCCAGTAGTTTTGGGACAGCTTATCAGCCCCAGCATTTT. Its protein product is CASSFGTAYQPQHF.

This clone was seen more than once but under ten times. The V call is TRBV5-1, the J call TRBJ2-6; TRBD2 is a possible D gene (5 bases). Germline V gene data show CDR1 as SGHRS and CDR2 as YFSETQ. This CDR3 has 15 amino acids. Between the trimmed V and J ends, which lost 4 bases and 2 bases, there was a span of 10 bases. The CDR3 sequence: CASSPDSAGANVLTF. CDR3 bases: TGCGCCAGCAGCCCGGACTCGGCTGGGGCCAACGTCCTGACTTTC.

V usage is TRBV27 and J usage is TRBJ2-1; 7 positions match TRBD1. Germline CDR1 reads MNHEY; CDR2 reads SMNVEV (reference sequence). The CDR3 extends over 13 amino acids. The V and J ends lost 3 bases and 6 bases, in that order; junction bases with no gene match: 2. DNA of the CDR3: TGTGCCAGCAGTTTGACAGGGCTCAATGAGCAGTTCTTC. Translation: CASSLTGLNEQFF.